Listed below are T cell receptor beta chains from one sample, sequenced in a study of blood T cell repertoires in COVID-19. The table came from immunoSEQ multiplex PCR; TCRdb's copy has only in-frame clones and leaves some out. The table shows some 150,000 clones, with about four fifths occurring only once. The sequenced sample consisted of peripheral blood. Source of these receptors: a woman at least 80 years old with acute or convalescent COVID-19. CDR3s include the opening cysteine and the closing phenylalanine or tryptophan. D genes are given only for firm matches. Clone size is shown for a subset of rows, as once, few, many or a class of expanded clone.

J gene: TRBJ1-1; V gene: TRBV29-1; D gene: TRBD1; clone size: -; CDR3 protein: CSARGQMNTEAFF; CDR3 DNA: TGCAGCGCCCGGGGACAGATGAACACTGAAGCTTTCTTT
J gene: TRBJ2-2; V gene: TRBV27; D gene: -; clone size: -; CDR3 protein: CASRLASLQSTGELFF; CDR3 DNA: TGTGCCAGCCGGCTGGCCTCGCTACAGAGTACCGGGGAGCTGTTTTTT
J gene: TRBJ1-2; V gene: TRBV14; D gene: -; clone size: -; CDR3 protein: CASSQMGAYGYTF; CDR3 DNA: TGTGCCAGCAGCCAAATGGGGGCGTATGGCTACACCTTC
J gene: TRBJ1-2; V gene: TRBV3-1/TRBV3-2; D gene: -; clone size: -; CDR3 protein: CASSHTKVKRLNYGYTF; CDR3 DNA: TGTGCCAGCAGCCACACAAAAGTAAAGCGCCTTAACTATGGCTACACCTTC
J gene: TRBJ1-1; V gene: TRBV18; D gene: -; clone size: -; CDR3 protein: CASSTGGGFNTEAFF; CDR3 DNA: TGTGCCAGCTCAACTGGCGGGGGGTTTAACACTGAAGCTTTCTTT
J gene: TRBJ1-1; V gene: TRBV5-1; D gene: -; clone size: -; CDR3 protein: CASSSPEVSEAFF; CDR3 DNA: TGCGCCAGCAGCTCGCCTGAGGTTTCCGAAGCTTTCTTT
J gene: TRBJ1-6; V gene: TRBV5-1; D gene: -; clone size: -; CDR3 protein: CASSGDAGLLNSPLHF; CDR3 DNA: TGCGCCAGCAGCGGAGACGCGGGACTGCTAAATTCACCCCTCCACTTT
J gene: TRBJ1-3; V gene: TRBV19; D gene: TRBD1; clone size: -; CDR3 protein: CASSAPRGRGNTIYF; CDR3 DNA: TGTGCCAGTAGTGCGCCCAGGGGGCGGGGAAACACCATATATTTT
J gene: TRBJ2-7; V gene: TRBV24-1; D gene: -; clone size: -; CDR3 protein: CVPIEFAGAYEQYF; CDR3 DNA: TGTGTCCCGATTGAGTTTGCAGGGGCCTACGAGCAGTACTTC
J gene: TRBJ1-1; V gene: TRBV6-5; D gene: -; clone size: -; CDR3 protein: CASSYFDGGTEAFF; CDR3 DNA: TGTGCCAGCAGTTACTTCGACGGGGGGACTGAAGCTTTCTTT
J gene: TRBJ1-2; V gene: TRBV6-5; D gene: TRBD1; clone size: -; CDR3 protein: CASSRPGQGAKGYTF; CDR3 DNA: TGTGCCAGCAGCCGCCCGGGACAGGGGGCTAAGGGCTACACCTTC
J gene: TRBJ1-2; V gene: TRBV19; D gene: TRBD1; clone size: -; CDR3 protein: CASQGANYGYTF; CDR3 DNA: TGTGCCAGTCAGGGGGCGAACTATGGCTACACCTTC
J gene: TRBJ1-1; V gene: TRBV7-9; D gene: -; clone size: -; CDR3 protein: CASSPPQGPTEAFF; CDR3 DNA: TGTGCCAGCAGCCCCCCCCAGGGGCCCACTGAAGCTTTCTTT
J gene: TRBJ2-2; V gene: TRBV10-3; D gene: -; clone size: -; CDR3 protein: CAISEGWGANTGELFF; CDR3 DNA: TGTGCCATCAGTGAGGGGTGGGGAGCGAACACCGGGGAGCTGTTTTTT
J gene: TRBJ1-6; V gene: TRBV6-5; D gene: TRBD1; clone size: -; CDR3 protein: CASRNDRGPWKALHF; CDR3 DNA: TGTGCCAGCCGCAACGACAGGGGACCCTGGAAGGCCCTCCACTTT
J gene: TRBJ2-3; V gene: TRBV9; D gene: -; clone size: -; CDR3 protein: CASSLDRRSGDTQYF; CDR3 DNA: TGTGCCAGCAGCCTCGACAGGCGTTCAGGGGATACGCAGTATTTT
J gene: TRBJ1-3; V gene: TRBV2; D gene: TRBD1; clone size: -; CDR3 protein: CASSPMSRDRARGNTIYF; CDR3 DNA: TGTGCCAGCAGTCCAATGTCCCGGGACAGGGCCCGGGGAAACACCATATATTTT
J gene: TRBJ2-3; V gene: TRBV6-4; D gene: TRBD2; clone size: -; CDR3 protein: CASKMTSGGTDTQYF; CDR3 DNA: TGTGCCAGCAAAATGACTAGCGGGGGAACAGATACGCAGTATTTT
J gene: TRBJ1-1; V gene: TRBV27; D gene: -; clone size: few; CDR3 protein: CASSLSAGAITEAFF; CDR3 DNA: TGTGCCAGCAGTTTATCGGCGGGGGCGATCACTGAAGCTTTCTTT
J gene: TRBJ1-4; V gene: TRBV18; D gene: -; clone size: -; CDR3 protein: CASAKDYNEKLFF; CDR3 DNA: TGTGCCAGCGCGAAGGACTATAATGAAAAACTGTTTTTT
J gene: TRBJ1-4; V gene: TRBV2; D gene: TRBD1; clone size: -; CDR3 protein: CASSETTDRAEKLFF; CDR3 DNA: TGTGCCAGCAGCGAGACCACGGACAGGGCTGAAAAACTGTTTTTT
J gene: TRBJ1-1; V gene: TRBV5-6; D gene: TRBD1; clone size: -; CDR3 protein: CASSLTGTANTEAFF; CDR3 DNA: TGTGCCAGCAGCCTGACAGGGACAGCGAACACTGAAGCTTTCTTT
J gene: TRBJ1-2; V gene: TRBV12-3/TRBV12-4; D gene: -; clone size: -; CDR3 protein: CASSPGGIWGYTF; CDR3 DNA: TGTGCCAGCAGCCCCGGGGGGATTTGGGGCTACACCTTC
J gene: TRBJ1-5; V gene: TRBV18; D gene: TRBD1; clone size: few; CDR3 protein: CASSGGQGEQPQHF; CDR3 DNA: TGTGCCAGCTCAGGCGGACAGGGGGAACAGCCCCAGCATTTT
J gene: TRBJ1-5; V gene: TRBV19; D gene: TRBD1; clone size: -; CDR3 protein: CASSDGTVDSQPQHF; CDR3 DNA: TGTGCCAGTAGTGACGGGACAGTTGACAGTCAGCCCCAGCATTTT
J gene: TRBJ1-1; V gene: TRBV12-3/TRBV12-4; D gene: -; clone size: once; CDR3 protein: CASSADRRKAFF; CDR3 DNA: TGTGCCAGCAGTGCCGACAGGCGGAAAGCTTTCTTT
J gene: TRBJ1-2; V gene: TRBV11-3; D gene: -; clone size: -; CDR3 protein: CASSSGDYGYTF; CDR3 DNA: TGTGCCAGCAGCTCGGGGGACTATGGCTACACCTTC
J gene: TRBJ1-4; V gene: TRBV6-5; D gene: TRBD1; clone size: -; CDR3 protein: CASSPGQHEKLFF; CDR3 DNA: TGTGCCAGCAGTCCGGGACAGCATGAAAAACTGTTTTTT
J gene: TRBJ1-1; V gene: TRBV10-2; D gene: -; clone size: -; CDR3 protein: CASSDFLEAGPLNTEAFF; CDR3 DNA: TGCGCCAGCAGTGATTTCCTAGAGGCAGGGCCTCTGAACACTGAAGCTTTCTTT
J gene: TRBJ1-2; V gene: TRBV10-3; D gene: TRBD1; clone size: -; CDR3 protein: CARRDRGHGYTF; CDR3 DNA: TGTGCCAGGAGAGACAGGGGGCATGGCTACACCTTC
J gene: TRBJ1-2; V gene: TRBV3-1/TRBV3-2; D gene: TRBD1; clone size: few; CDR3 protein: CASSQTGGDYGYTF; CDR3 DNA: TGTGCCAGCAGCCAAACAGGGGGCGACTATGGCTACACCTTC
J gene: TRBJ2-2; V gene: TRBV7-3; D gene: TRBD1; clone size: -; CDR3 protein: CASSLTPGQGTGELFF; CDR3 DNA: TGTGCCAGCAGCTTAACCCCGGGACAGGGTACCGGGGAGCTGTTTTTT
J gene: TRBJ2-5; V gene: TRBV30; D gene: -; clone size: -; CDR3 protein: CAWSLLQETQYF; CDR3 DNA: TGTGCCTGGAGTCTTTTACAAGAGACCCAGTACTTC